This T cell receptor (beta chain) was captured in a study of T cell responses to AZD1222 COVID-19 vaccine (dated by TCRdb to about 2021). Some background on the complete study: Because spike-specific TCR depth and breadth did not differ between the two schedules, AZD1222 recipients who got a second dose at roughly 4 weeks were pooled with those who got a second dose at roughly 12 weeks. TCR sequencing covered roughly 230 trial participants: roughly 200 given two doses of AZD1222 and some 25 given two doses of MenACWY control vaccine. Trial participants were enrolled into age subgroups of 18-55, 56-69 and 70-plus years, which contained about 160, 30 and 59 TCR-sequenced participants, respectively.

What the study reported, not specific to this receptor: Nearly half of unique spike-specific TCRs reportedly recognized epitopes outside regions mutated in the B.1.351 and B.1.1.7 variants. Conclusions about previously exposed vaccinees are limited because only a handful of AZD1222 recipients were SARS-CoV-2 seropositive at baseline. After two AZD1222 doses, both the breadth and the depth of spike-specific TCRs were significantly higher than at day 0 and than in MenACWY recipients. CD4 TCRs associated with the vaccine covered the entire spike protein, and the dominant responses were in regions 160-218 and 743-854. Most participants were white British and females outnumbered males, and the authors suggested that clonal diversity may have been underestimated. In the small 56-69-year group, the increase in depth fell short of significance, most likely because of low power. Because no samples from the day 14 peak response were available, repertoires could be characterized only after the peak T cell response.

The CDR3 regions of human TCRbeta chains were analyzed by immunosequencing. The paper's processing steps were these. Repertoire TCRs were checked for matches against a reference library of SARS-CoV-2-specific TCRs that had been generated using the MIRA antigen-specificity platform. Breadth was defined as the fraction of unique TCRs that were SARS-CoV-2-associated. Depth was defined as the fraction of total T cells that were SARS-CoV-2-associated. Using the MIRA data, each spike-specific TCR was assigned both to the spike region to which the TCR was reactive and to a CD4 or CD8 class. Log10-transformed breadth and depth values were compared by one-way ANOVA with Sidak's multiple comparisons tests. What TCRdb holds here is the immuneACCESS table cut down to in-frame rearrangements. Part of the clones is not present; checked against another copy, under half of the missing clones reflect an unresolved V gene, and the others are unexplained. D and trimming come from the DNA, and the V and J calls and clone size come from that table. The sample table shows around 120,000 clones, and approximately 90% are seen once. Of the sample, about 3.5% falls within the top ten clones.

The time point label, read with the paper, signifies: baseline before first vaccination. Samples from vaccinated people were obtained from the UK trials COV001 and COV002, which included a single-blind randomized controlled phase 2/3 trial of AZD1222 (ChAdOx1 nCoV-19) in healthy adults. For TCRbeta chain sequencing, PBMC samples were collected from trial participants at day 0 and at day 28 after the second dose. This clone was picked up a small number of times. It lacks a known antigen. Base-call qualities are not available, and no considerably larger clone is one nucleotide away. The CDR3 measures 11 amino acids from cysteine to phenylalanine. The retained sequence is limited to the CDR3, 33 bases, with the frame set at the first base. The germline V gene (reference sequence) provides CDR1 MNHNY and CDR2 SVGAGI. V is cut by 5 bases and J by 6 bases, and the space between the germline ends is 5 bases.

The material was peripheral blood, obtained on day 0 of AZD1222 vaccination. The clonotype comes from an adult in good health. The rearranged segments are TRBV6-6 and TRBJ2-4, with the D gene not clear enough to name. The DNA sequence follows: TGTGCCAGCAGTGACCGAAACATTCAGTACTTC. This gives the protein CASSDRNIQYF.